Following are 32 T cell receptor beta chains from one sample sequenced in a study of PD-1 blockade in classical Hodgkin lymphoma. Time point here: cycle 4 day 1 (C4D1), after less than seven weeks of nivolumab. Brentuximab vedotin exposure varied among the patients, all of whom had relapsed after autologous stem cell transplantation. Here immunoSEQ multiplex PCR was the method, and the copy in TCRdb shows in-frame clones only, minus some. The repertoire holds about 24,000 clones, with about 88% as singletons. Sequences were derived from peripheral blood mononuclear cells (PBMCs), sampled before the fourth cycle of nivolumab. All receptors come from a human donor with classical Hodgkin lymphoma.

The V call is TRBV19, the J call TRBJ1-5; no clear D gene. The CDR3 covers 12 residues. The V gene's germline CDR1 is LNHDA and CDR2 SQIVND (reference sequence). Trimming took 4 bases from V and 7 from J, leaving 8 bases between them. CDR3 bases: TGTGCCAGTAGTACATCGGGGCAGCCCCAGCATTTT. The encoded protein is CASSTSGQPQHF.

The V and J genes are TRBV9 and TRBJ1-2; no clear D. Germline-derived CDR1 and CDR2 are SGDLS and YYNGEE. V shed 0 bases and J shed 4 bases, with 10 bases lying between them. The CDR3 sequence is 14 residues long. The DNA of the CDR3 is TGTGCCAGCAGCGTAGACAGCGCCGTCTATGGCTACACCTTC. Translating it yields CASSVDSAVYGYTF.

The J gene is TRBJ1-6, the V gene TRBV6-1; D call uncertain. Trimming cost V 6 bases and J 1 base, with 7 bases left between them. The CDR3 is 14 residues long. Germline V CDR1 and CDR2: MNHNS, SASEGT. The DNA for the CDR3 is TGTGCCAGCAGAGAGGGATCCTATAATTCACCCCTCCACTTT. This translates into CASREGSYNSPLHF.

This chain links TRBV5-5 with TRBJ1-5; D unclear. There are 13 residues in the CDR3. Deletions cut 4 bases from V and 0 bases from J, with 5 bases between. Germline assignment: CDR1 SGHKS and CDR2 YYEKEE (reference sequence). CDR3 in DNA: TGTGCCAGCAGCGTTTATAGCAATCAGCCCCAGCATTTT. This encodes CASSVYSNQPQHF.

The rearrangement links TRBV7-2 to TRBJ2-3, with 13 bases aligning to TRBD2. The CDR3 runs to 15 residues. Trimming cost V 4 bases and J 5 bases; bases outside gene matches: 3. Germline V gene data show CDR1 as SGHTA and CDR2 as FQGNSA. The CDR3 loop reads CASSYGLAGVDTQYF. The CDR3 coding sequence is TGTGCCAGCAGCTATGGACTAGCGGGGGTAGATACGCAGTATTTT.

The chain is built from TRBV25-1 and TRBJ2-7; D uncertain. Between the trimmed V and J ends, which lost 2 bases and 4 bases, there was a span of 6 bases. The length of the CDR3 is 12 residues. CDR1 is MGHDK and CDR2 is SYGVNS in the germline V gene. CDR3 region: CASSEGEYEQYF. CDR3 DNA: TGTGCCAGCAGTGAAGGGGAATACGAGCAGTACTTC.

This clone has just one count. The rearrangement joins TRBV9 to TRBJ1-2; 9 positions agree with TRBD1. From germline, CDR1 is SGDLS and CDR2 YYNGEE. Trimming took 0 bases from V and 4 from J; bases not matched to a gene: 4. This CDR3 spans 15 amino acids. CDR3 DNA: TGTGCCAGCAGCGTAGGGACAGGGGAGGGCTATGGCTACACCTTC. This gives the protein CASSVGTGEGYGYTF.

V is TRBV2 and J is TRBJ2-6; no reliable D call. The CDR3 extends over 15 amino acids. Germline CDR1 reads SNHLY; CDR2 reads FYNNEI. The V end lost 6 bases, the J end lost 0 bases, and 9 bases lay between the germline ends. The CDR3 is CASSGRLSGANVLTF. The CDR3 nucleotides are TGTGCCAGCAGCGGACGACTCTCTGGGGCCAACGTCCTGACTTTC.

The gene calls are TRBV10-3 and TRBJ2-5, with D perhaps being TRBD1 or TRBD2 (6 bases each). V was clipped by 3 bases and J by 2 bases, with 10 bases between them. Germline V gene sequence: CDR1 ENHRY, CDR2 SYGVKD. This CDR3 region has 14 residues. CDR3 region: CAISDGGGQETQYF. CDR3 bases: TGTGCCATCAGTGACGGGGGCGGGCAAGAGACCCAGTACTTC.

This CDR3 is CAWSTTGEQPQHF. The CDR3 DNA reads as TGTGCCTGGAGTACCACAGGGGAGCAGCCCCAGCATTTT. The genes are TRBV30 and TRBJ1-5; the match to TRBD1 covers 7 bases. This CDR3 spans 13 amino acids. V lost 2 bases, J lost 7 bases, and 5 bases stayed unmatched. Per germline, CDR1 GTSNPN and CDR2 SVGIG (reference sequence).

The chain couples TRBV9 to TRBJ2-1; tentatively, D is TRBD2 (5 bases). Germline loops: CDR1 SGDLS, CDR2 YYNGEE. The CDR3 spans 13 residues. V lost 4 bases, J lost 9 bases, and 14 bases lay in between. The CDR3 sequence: CASSSSPRVEQFF. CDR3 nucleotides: TGTGCCAGCAGCTCCTCCCCGAGGGTTGAGCAGTTCTTC.

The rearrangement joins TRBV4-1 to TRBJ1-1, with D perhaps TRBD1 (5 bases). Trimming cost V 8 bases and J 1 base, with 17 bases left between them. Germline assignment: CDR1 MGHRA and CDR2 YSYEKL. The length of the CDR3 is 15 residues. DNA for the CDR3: TGCGCCAGCTCGGCGGGGGTCTCGGCGAACACTGAAGCTTTCTTT. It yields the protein CASSAGVSANTEAFF.

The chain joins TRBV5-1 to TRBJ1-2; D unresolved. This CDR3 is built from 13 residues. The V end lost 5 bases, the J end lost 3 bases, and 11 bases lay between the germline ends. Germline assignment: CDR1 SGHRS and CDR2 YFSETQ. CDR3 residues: CASRPGEDYGYTF. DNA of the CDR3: TGCGCCAGCAGACCTGGGGAGGACTATGGCTACACCTTC. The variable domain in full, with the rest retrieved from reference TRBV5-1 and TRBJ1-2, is KAGVTQTPRYLIKTRGQQVTLSCSPISGHRSVSWYQQTPGQGLQFLFEYFSETQRNKGNFPGRFSGRQFSNSRSEMNVSTLELGDSALYLCASRPGEDYGYTFGSGTRLTVV.

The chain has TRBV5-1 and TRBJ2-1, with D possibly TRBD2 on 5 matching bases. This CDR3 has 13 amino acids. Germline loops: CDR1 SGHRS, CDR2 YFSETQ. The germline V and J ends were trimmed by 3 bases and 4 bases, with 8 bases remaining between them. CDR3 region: CASSSGSYNEQFF. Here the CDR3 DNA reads TGCGCCAGCAGCTCGGGATCTTACAATGAGCAGTTCTTC.

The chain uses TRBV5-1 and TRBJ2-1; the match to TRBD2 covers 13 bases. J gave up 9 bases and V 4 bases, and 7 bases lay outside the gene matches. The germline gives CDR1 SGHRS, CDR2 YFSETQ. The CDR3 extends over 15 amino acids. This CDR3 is CASSRLAGGDGEQFF. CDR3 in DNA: TGCGCCAGCAGCCGACTAGCGGGGGGAGACGGTGAGCAGTTCTTC.

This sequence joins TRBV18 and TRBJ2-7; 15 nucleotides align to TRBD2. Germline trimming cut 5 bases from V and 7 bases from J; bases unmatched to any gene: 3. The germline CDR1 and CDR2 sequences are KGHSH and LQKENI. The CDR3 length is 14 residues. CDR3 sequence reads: CASSGLAGGEEQYF. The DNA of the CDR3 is TGTGCCAGCTCAGGACTAGCGGGAGGGGAAGAGCAGTACTTC.

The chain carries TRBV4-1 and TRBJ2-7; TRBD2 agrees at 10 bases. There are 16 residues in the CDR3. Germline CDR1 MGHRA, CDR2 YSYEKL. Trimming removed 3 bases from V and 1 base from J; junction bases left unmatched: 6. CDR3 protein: CASSHLAGVISYEQYF. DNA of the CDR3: TGCGCCAGCAGCCATCTAGCGGGAGTTATTTCCTACGAGCAGTACTTC.

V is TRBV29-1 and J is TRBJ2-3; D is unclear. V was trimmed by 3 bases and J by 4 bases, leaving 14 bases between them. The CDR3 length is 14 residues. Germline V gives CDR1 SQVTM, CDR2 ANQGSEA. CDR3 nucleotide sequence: TGCAGCGTTGATAAACTCAGCAGCCCAGATACGCAGTATTTT. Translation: CSVDKLSSPDTQYF.

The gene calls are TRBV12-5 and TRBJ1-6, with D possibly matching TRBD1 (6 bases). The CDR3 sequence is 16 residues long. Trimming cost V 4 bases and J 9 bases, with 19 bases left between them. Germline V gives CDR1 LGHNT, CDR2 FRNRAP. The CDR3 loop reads CASGSPPGATGSPLHF. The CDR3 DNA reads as TGTGCTAGTGGTTCCCCCCCGGGGGCCACCGGTTCACCCCTCCACTTT. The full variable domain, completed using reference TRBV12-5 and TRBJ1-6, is DARVTQTPRHKVTEMGQEVTMRCQPILGHNTVFWYRQTMMQGLELLAYFRNRAPLDDSGMPKDRFSAEMPDATLATLKIQPSEPRDSAVYFCASGSPPGATGSPLHFGNGTRLTVT.

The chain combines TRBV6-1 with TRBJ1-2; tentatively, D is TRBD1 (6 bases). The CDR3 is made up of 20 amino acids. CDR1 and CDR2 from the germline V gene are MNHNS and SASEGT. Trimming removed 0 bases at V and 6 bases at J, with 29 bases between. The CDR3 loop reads CASSEALPVGRGQRFHGYTF. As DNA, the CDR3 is TGTGCCAGCAGTGAAGCGCTTCCGGTGGGCAGGGGACAAAGATTCCATGGCTACACCTTC.

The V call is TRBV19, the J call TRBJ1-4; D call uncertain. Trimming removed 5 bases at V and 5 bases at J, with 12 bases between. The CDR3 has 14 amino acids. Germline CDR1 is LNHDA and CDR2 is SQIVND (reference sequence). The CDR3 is CASSSPGENEKLFF. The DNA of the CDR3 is TGTGCCAGTAGTTCCCCCGGGGAGAATGAAAAACTGTTTTTT.

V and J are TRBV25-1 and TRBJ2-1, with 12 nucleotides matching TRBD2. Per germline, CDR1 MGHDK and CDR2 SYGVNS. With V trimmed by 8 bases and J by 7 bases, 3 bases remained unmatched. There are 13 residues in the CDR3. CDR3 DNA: TGTGCCAGCCTAGCGGGGGGGCCTAATGAGCAGTTCTTC. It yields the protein CASLAGGPNEQFF.

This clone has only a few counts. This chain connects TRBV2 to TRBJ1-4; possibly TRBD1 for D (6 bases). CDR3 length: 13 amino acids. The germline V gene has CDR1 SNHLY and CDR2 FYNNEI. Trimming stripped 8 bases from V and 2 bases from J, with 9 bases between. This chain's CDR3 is CASETGTNEKLFF. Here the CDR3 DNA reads TGTGCCAGCGAGACAGGTACTAATGAAAAACTGTTTTTT.

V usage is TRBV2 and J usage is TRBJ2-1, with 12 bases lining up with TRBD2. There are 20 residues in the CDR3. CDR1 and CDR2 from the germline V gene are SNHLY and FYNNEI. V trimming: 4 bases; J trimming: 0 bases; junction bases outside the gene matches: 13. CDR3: CASSVLRASGGVSSYNEQFF. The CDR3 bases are TGTGCCAGCAGTGTCCTCCGGGCTAGCGGGGGGGTTAGCTCCTACAATGAGCAGTTCTTC.

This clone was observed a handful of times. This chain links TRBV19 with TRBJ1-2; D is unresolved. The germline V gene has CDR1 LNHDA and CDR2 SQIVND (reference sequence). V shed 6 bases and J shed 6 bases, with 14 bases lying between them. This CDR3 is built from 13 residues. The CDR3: CASRRQTRDGYTF. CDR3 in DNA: TGTGCCAGTAGAAGACAAACGAGGGATGGCTACACCTTC.

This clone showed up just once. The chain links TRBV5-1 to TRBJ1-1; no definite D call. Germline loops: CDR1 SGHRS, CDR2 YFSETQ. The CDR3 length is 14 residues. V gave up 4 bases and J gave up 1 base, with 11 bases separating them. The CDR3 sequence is CASSLIDGNTEAFF. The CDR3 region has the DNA TGCGCCAGCAGCCTTATAGACGGGAACACTGAAGCTTTCTTT.

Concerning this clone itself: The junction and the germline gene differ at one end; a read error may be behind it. CDR3 loop: CAISEDGQGGSTNF. CDR3 in DNA: TGTGCCATCAGTGAGGACGGACAGGGCGGGTCTACCAACTTT. The genes are TRBV10-3 and TRBJ1-1; TRBD1 agrees at 8 bases. This CDR3 contains 14 residues. CDR1 is ENHRY and CDR2 is SYGVKD in the germline V gene.

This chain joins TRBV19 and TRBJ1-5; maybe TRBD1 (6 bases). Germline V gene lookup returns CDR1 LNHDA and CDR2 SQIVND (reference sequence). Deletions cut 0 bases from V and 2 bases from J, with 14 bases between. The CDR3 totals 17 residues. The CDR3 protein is CASSIESGVKGNQPQHF. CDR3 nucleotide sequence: TGTGCCAGTAGTATAGAATCAGGGGTAAAGGGCAATCAGCCCCAGCATTTT.

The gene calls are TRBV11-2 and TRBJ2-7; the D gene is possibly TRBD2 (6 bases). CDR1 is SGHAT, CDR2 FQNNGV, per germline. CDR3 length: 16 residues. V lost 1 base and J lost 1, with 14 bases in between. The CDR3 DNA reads TGTGCCAGCAGCTTAGGGAAGGACTACACTTCCTACGAGCAGTACTTC. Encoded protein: CASSLGKDYTSYEQYF.

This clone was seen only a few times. CDR3 sequence reads: CASSYTGPGNTIYF. The CDR3 DNA is TGCGCCAGCAGCTATACAGGACCCGGAAACACCATATATTTT. V is TRBV5-1 and J is TRBJ1-3; D might be TRBD1 (5 bases). V lost 3 bases to trimming and J lost 4 bases, with 11 bases between them. This CDR3 is 14 amino acids long. Per germline, CDR1 SGHRS and CDR2 YFSETQ.

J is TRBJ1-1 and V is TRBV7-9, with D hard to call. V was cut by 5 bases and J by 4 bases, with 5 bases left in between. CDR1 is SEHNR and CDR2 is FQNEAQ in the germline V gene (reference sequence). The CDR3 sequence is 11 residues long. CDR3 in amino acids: CASSRGTEAFF. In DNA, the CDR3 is TGTGCCAGCAGCCGGGGCACTGAAGCTTTCTTT.

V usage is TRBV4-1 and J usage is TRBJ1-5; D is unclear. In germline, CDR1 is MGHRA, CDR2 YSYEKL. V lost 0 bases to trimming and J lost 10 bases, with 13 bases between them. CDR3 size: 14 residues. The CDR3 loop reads CASSQEGSSQPQHF. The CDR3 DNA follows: TGCGCCAGCAGCCAAGAAGGGAGTTCCCAACCCCAGCATTTT.